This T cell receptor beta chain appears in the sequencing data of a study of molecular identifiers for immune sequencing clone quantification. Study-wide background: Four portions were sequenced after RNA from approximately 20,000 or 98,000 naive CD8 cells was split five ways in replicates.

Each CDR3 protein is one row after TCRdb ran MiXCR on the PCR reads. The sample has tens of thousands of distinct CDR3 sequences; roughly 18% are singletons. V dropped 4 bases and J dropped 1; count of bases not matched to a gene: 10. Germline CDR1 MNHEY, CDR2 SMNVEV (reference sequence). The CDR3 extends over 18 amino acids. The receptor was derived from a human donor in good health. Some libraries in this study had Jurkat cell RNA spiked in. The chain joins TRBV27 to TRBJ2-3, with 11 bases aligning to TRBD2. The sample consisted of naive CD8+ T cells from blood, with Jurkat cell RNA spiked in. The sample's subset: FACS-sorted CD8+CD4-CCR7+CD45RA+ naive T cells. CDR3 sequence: CASSYRGLAGIGTDTQYF. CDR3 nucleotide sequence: TGTGCCAGCAGTTACCGAGGACTAGCGGGCATAGGCACAGATACGCAGTATTTT.